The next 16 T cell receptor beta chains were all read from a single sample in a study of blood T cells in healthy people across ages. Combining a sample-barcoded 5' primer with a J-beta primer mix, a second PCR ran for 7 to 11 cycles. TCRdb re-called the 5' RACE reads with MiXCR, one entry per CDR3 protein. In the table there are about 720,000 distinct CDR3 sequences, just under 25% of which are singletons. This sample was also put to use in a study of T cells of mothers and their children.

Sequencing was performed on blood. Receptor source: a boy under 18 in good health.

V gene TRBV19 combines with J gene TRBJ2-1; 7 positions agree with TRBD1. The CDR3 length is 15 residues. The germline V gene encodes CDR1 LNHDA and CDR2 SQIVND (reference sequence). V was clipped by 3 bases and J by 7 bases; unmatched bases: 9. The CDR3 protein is CASSIRQGVMNEQFF. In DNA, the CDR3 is TGTGCCAGTAGTATTCGGCAGGGGGTAATGAATGAGCAGTTCTTC.

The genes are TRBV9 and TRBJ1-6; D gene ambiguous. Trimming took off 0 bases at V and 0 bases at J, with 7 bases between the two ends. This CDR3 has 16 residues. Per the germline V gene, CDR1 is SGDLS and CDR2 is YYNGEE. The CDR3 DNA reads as TGTGCCAGCAGCGTAGACAGCAGCTCCTATAATTCACCCCTCCACTTT. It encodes CASSVDSSSYNSPLHF. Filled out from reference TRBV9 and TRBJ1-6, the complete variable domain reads DSGVTQTPKHLITATGQRVTLRCSPRSGDLSVYWYQQSLDQGLQFLIQYYNGEERAKGNILERFSAQQFPDLHSELNLSSLELGDSALYFCASSVDSSSYNSPLHFGNGTRLTVT.

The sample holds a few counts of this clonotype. CDR3 in amino acids: CASMTDSHRQYF. In nucleotides, the CDR3 is TGTGCCAGCATGACGGACAGCCATCGGCAGTACTTC. The chain employs TRBV6-4 and TRBJ2-7; possibly TRBD1 for D (6 bases). The CDR3 sequence is 12 residues long. Germline V gene data show CDR1 as MRHNA and CDR2 as SNTAGT. V lost 7 bases and J 9 bases, leaving 16 bases between the germline ends.

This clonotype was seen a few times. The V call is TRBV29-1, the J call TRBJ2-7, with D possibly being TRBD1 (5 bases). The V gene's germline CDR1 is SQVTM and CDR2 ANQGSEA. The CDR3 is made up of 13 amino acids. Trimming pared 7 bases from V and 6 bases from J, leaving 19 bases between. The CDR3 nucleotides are TGCAGCGCCCAGGGCTCCCACGAACTCGAGCAGTACTTC. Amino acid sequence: CSAQGSHELEQYF.

The CDR3 DNA sequence: TGCGCCAGCAGCCAACCCGATACAGGGATCACAGATACGCAGTATTTT. Its protein is CASSQPDTGITDTQYF. V gene TRBV4-3 combines with J gene TRBJ2-3, with D perhaps matching TRBD1 (6 bases). Germline V gene lookup returns CDR1 LGHNA and CDR2 YSLEER. The V end was cut by 2 bases, the J end by 2 bases, with 14 bases between. This CDR3 spans 16 amino acids.

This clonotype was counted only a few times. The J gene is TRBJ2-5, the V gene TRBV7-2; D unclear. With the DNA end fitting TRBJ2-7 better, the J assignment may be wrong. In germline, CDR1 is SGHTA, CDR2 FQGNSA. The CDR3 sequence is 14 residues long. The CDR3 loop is CASSLAVPMYEQYF. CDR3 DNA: TGTGCCAGCAGCTTAGCGGTCCCTATGTACGAGCAGTACTTC.

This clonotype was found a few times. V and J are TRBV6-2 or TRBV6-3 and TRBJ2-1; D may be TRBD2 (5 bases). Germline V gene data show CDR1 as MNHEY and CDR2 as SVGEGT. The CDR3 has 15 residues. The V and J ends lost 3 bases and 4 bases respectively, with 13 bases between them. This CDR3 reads CASSYEWESYNEQFF. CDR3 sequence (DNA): TGTGCCAGCAGTTATGAGTGGGAGTCGTACAATGAGCAGTTCTTC.

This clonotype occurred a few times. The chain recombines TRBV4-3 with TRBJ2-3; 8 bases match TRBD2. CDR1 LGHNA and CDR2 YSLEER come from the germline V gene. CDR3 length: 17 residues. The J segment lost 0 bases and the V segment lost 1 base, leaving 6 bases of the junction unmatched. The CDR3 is CASSQVLADGSTDTQYF. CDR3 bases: TGCGCCAGCAGCCAAGTACTAGCGGACGGCAGCACAGATACGCAGTATTTT.

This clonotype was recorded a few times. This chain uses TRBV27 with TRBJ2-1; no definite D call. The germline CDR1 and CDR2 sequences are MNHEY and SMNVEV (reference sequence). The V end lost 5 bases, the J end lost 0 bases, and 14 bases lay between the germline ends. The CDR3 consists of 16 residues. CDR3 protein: CASSPPEQSSYNEQFF. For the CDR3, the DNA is TGTGCCAGCAGTCCTCCGGAACAGAGCTCCTACAATGAGCAGTTCTTC.

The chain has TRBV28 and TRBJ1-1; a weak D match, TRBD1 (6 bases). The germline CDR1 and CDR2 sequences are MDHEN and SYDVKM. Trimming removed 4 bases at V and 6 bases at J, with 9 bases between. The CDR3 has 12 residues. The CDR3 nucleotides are TGTGCCAGCAGTTCCAAGGGGGCTGAAGCTTTCTTT. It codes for CASSSKGAEAFF.

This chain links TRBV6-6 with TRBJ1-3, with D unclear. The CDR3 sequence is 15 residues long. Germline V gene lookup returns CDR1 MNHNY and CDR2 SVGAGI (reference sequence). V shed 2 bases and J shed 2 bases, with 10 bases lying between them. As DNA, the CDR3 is TGTGCCAGCAGTTACGAAGCTCTCCCTGGAAACACCATATATTTT. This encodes CASSYEALPGNTIYF.

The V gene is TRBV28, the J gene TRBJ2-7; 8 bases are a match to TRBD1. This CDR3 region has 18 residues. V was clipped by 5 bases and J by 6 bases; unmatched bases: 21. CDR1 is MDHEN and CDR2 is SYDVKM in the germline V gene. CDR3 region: CASSLPAGRWQGACEQYF. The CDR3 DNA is TGTGCCAGCAGTCTCCCGGCCGGTAGATGGCAGGGGGCGTGCGAGCAGTACTTC.

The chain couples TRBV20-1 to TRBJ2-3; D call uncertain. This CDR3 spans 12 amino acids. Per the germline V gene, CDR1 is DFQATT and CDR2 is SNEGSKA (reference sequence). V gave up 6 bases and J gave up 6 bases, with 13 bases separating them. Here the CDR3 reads CSAGLVMDTQYF. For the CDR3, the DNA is TGCAGTGCGGGTCTAGTGATGGATACGCAGTATTTT.

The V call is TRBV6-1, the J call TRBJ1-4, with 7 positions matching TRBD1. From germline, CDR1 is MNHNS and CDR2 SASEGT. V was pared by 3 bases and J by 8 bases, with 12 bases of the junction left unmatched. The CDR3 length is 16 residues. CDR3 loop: CASSDPDREGREKLFF. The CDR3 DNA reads TGTGCCAGCAGTGACCCAGACAGGGAAGGTCGGGAAAAACTGTTTTTT.

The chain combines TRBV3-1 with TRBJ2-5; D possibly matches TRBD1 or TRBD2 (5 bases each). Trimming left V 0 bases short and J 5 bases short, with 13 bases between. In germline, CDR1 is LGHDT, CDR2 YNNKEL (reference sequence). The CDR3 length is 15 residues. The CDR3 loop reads CASSQDPRGIETQYF. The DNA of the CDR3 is TGTGCCAGCAGCCAAGATCCGAGGGGCATTGAGACCCAGTACTTC.

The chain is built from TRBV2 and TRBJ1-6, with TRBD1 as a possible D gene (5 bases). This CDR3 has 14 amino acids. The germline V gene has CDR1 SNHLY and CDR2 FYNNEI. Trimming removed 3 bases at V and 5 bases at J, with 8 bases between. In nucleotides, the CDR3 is TGTGCCAGCAGTGACGGCAGGGATAATTCACCCCTCCACTTT. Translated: CASSDGRDNSPLHF. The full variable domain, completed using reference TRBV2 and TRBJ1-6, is EPEVTQTPSHQVTQMGQEVILRCVPISNHLYFYWYRQILGQKVEFLVSFYNNEISEKSEIFDDQFSVERPDGSNFTLKIRSTKLEDSAMYFCASSDGRDNSPLHFGNGTRLTVT.